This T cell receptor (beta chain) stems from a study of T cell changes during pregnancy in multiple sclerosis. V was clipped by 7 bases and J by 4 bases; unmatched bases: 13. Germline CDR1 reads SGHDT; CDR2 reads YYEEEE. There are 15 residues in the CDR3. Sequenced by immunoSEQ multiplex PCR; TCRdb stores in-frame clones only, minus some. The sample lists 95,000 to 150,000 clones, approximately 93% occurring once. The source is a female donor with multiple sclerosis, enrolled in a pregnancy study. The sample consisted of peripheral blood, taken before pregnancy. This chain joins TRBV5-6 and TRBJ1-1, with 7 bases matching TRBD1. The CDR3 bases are TGTGCCAGCTCGAGACAGGGATTCATGGCCACTGAAGCTTTCTTT. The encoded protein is CASSRQGFMATEAFF.